The next 8 T cell receptor beta chains were all read from a single sample in a study of blood T cell repertoires in COVID-19 (dated by TCRdb to about 2020). Library preparation used the immunoSEQ multiplex PCR assay. Not all clones reach the TCRdb copy of this immuneACCESS table, which keeps in-frame sequences only. Checked studies attribute under half of the gap to unresolved V genes and leave the rest unexplained. The sample table records 42,000 or so clones; around 80% of these occur just once. 35% to 45% of the sample is in the top ten clones. Sequencing used peripheral blood. These receptors were obtained from a man aged 35 to 55 with active or convalescent COVID-19.

V usage is TRBV11-2 and J usage is TRBJ1-1; D is undetermined. Trimming took off 5 bases at V and 7 bases at J, with 11 bases between the two ends. This CDR3 comprises 12 residues. The germline gives CDR1 SGHAT, CDR2 FQNNGV. As DNA, the CDR3 is TGTGCCAGCAGCCCCCTCGAGGGTGAAGCTTTCTTT. This translates into CASSPLEGEAFF.

This chain connects TRBV19 to TRBJ1-2; weak D call: TRBD1 (6 bases). Deletions cut 9 bases from V and 2 bases from J, with 13 bases between. CDR1 is LNHDA and CDR2 is SQIVND in the germline V gene (reference sequence). CDR3 length: 13 residues. The CDR3 protein is CASRATGNYGYTF. The CDR3 DNA reads as TGTGCCAGCCGGGCGACAGGCAACTATGGCTACACCTTC.

This clone showed up just once. The J gene is TRBJ1-4, the V gene TRBV7-8; D is ambiguous. CDR3 size: 13 residues. V was trimmed by 3 bases and J by 8 bases, leaving 10 bases between them. Germline loops: CDR1 SGHVS, CDR2 FQNEAQ. The CDR3 DNA follows: TGTGCCAGCAGCTTTCGGGGTGGAGAAAAACTGTTTTTT. Amino acid sequence: CASSFRGGEKLFF. The whole variable domain, filled in from reference TRBV7-8 and TRBJ1-4, reads GAGVSQSPRYKVAKRGQDVALRCDPISGHVSLFWYQQALGQGPEFLTYFQNEAQLDKSGLPSDRFFAERPEGSVSTLKIQRTQQEDSAVYLCASSFRGGEKLFFGSGTQLSVL.

The chain couples TRBV18 to TRBJ1-2, with D possibly matching TRBD1 (5 bases). V lost 2 bases and J lost 1, with 8 bases in between. The CDR3 is made up of 14 amino acids. Germline values: CDR1 KGHSH, CDR2 LQKENI. CDR3: CASSPMTDNYGYTF. CDR3 DNA: TGTGCCAGCTCACCAATGACAGATAACTATGGCTACACCTTC.

This chain links TRBV12-5 with TRBJ2-3, with unresolved D. Looked up from germline, CDR1 is LGHNT and CDR2 is FRNRAP. V lost 2 bases, J lost 4 bases, and 10 bases lay in between. This CDR3 contains 14 residues. This CDR3 is CASGLLLPADTQYF. In nucleotides, the CDR3 is TGTGCTAGTGGTTTGTTACTACCGGCAGATACGCAGTATTTT. Full variable domain (rest looked up from reference TRBV12-5 and TRBJ2-3): DARVTQTPRHKVTEMGQEVTMRCQPILGHNTVFWYRQTMMQGLELLAYFRNRAPLDDSGMPKDRFSAEMPDATLATLKIQPSEPRDSAVYFCASGLLLPADTQYFGPGTRLTVL.

This sequence joins TRBV28 and TRBJ1-5; a weak D match, TRBD1 (5 bases). V lost 5 bases and J lost 2, with 10 bases in between. There are 14 residues in the CDR3. Germline loops: CDR1 MDHEN, CDR2 SYDVKM. The CDR3 is CASSRGYGNQPQHF. CDR3 in DNA: TGTGCCAGCAGTCGGGGGTATGGCAATCAGCCCCAGCATTTT.

The chain links TRBV27 to TRBJ1-2; unclear D gene. V lost 6 bases to trimming and J lost 7 bases, with 15 bases between them. Germline CDR1 is MNHEY and CDR2 is SMNVEV (reference sequence). The CDR3 contains 13 residues. The CDR3 DNA reads TGTGCCAGCAGACAACTCAGAGAGGGTGGCTACACCTTC. It encodes CASRQLREGGYTF.

This clone was recorded a few times. The rearrangement uses TRBV15 and TRBJ1-2; TRBD1 agrees at 7 bases. Germline V CDR1 and CDR2: LNHNV, YYDKDF (reference sequence). This CDR3 has 18 residues. With V trimmed by 5 bases and J by 5 bases, 20 bases remained unmatched. The DNA of the CDR3 is TGTGCCACCAGCTGGAGGGCATCTAGACGGACCAGGGGGTATGGCTACACCTTC. Its translation: CATSWRASRRTRGYGYTF.